This T cell receptor (beta chain) was found in a study of CD8+ T cells in alopecia areata. Whole-study results and caveats: Relative to mice, TCR sharing across patients was less clear, a difference possibly HLA-related. It was lesional scalp, especially alopecia totalis/universalis, that showed higher clonality than normal scalp.

This clone was observed a handful of times. Its matching antigen is unknown. It was cDNA, reverse transcribed from extracted RNA, that served as the sequencing template. TCRdb keeps only in-frame clones here, not all; method: immunoSEQ multiplex PCR. Counted here are under 85,000 clones, roughly 44% occurring once; the ten biggest clones make up approximately 17%. Alopecia areata patients provided lesional scalp punch biopsies and peripheral blood, both collected for the study. The V gene end was trimmed by 1 base and the J gene end by 8 bases; junction bases not matched to a gene: 8. CDR1 and CDR2 from the germline V gene are LGHNA and YNFKEQ. The CDR3 extends over 15 amino acids.

This clonotype was obtained from a human donor with alopecia areata. Here the sequenced sample was CD8+ T cells sorted from blood, taken at week 0. J is TRBJ2-1 and V is TRBV4-2, with 7 bases identical to TRBD2. CDR3 nucleotide sequence: TGTGCCAGCAGCCAAGGGGGGGGACCACCGGATGAGCAGTTCTTC. This encodes CASSQGGGPPDEQFF.